The clone carrying this T cell receptor beta chain was detected only once. The data belong to a study of blood T cell repertoires in COVID-19. V was trimmed by 3 bases and J by 0 bases, leaving 12 bases between them. The germline CDR1 and CDR2 sequences are LGHNA and YSLEER. The CDR3 sequence is 16 residues long. Profiled with immunoSEQ multiplex PCR; TCRdb holds only in-frame clones, not every one. The sample records 70,000 to 80,000 clones, 82% being singletons. Sequenced sample: peripheral blood. V and J are TRBV4-3 and TRBJ2-1; D is perhaps TRBD1 (6 bases). The TCR originated in a man aged 50 or older with acute or convalescent COVID-19. The DNA for the CDR3 is TGCGCCAGCAGCCAGGCTGGACAGAGCTCCTACAATGAGCAGTTCTTC. Amino acids: CASSQAGQSSYNEQFF.